This T cell receptor beta chain was captured by sequencing in a study of CD8+CD57+ T cells in acquired aplastic anemia. As concerns this clonotype: What it binds is unknown. Since a much larger clone is just one base distant, this may be a read error.

TCR beta VDJ and CDR3 were profiled, and genomic DNA was the template. MiXCR, run by TCRdb on the reads, gives a single entry per CDR3 protein. The profile shows around 120,000 distinct CDR3 sequences, 30% to 45% of them singletons. General observations from the study: Statistical testing detected no significant gap in CD8+ Simpson's diversity between patients and controls.

Those patients picked for sequencing had displayed CD8+CD57+ cell expansion on flow cytometry. Blood was sampled before the patients had received any therapy. The CDR3 extends over 12 amino acids. The chain employs TRBV12-3 or TRBV12-4 and TRBJ1-1, with a possible D match to TRBD1 (5 bases). The sequence was obtained from a human donor with aplastic anemia. The specimen sequenced was sorted CD4+, CD8+, or CD8+CD57+ T cells (not recorded which) from PBMCs. The CDR3 nucleotides are TGTGCCAGCAGTCTCCCGGGAGGGGAAGCTTCCTTT. Residues: CASSLPGGEASF.